One and the same sample provided the 28 T cell receptor beta chains below, sequenced in a study of PD-1 blockade in classical Hodgkin lymphoma. Patients all relapsed after autologous stem cell transplantation, and there was variation in brentuximab vedotin exposure. Assay used: immunoSEQ multiplex PCR; TCRdb lists only in-frame clones, some missing. The sample has some 25,000 clones; 78% are singletons. Material: peripheral blood mononuclear cells (PBMCs), obtained before the second cycle of nivolumab. These receptor sequences come from a human donor with classical Hodgkin lymphoma.

J is TRBJ2-7 and V is TRBV9, with a possible D match to TRBD1 (6 bases). V was clipped by 4 bases and J by 3 bases, with 14 bases between them. CDR3 length: 14 residues. Germline CDR1 and CDR2: SGDLS and YYNGEE. CDR3 loop: CASSLPGHHYEQYF. The CDR3 nucleotides are TGTGCCAGCAGCCTTCCGGGACACCACTACGAGCAGTACTTC.

This chain uses TRBV7-9 with TRBJ1-4; unclear D gene. The CDR3 runs 13 residues. Trimming took 6 bases from V and 8 from J, leaving 13 bases between them. Per germline, CDR1 SEHNR and CDR2 FQNEAQ (reference sequence). CDR3 bases: TGTGCCAGCAGGACAAGAACGGGCGAAAAACTGTTTTTT. It translates to CASRTRTGEKLFF. The complete variable domain, with remaining parts taken from reference TRBV7-9 and TRBJ1-4, reads DTGVSQNPRHKITKRGQNVTFRCDPISEHNRLYWYRQTLGQGPEFLTYFQNEAQLEKSRLLSDRFSAERPKGSFSTLEIQRTEQGDSAMYLCASRTRTGEKLFFGSGTQLSVL.

The chain joins TRBV2 to TRBJ2-7; 7 positions agree with TRBD1. V lost 6 bases, J lost 0 bases, and 2 bases stayed unmatched. The germline gives CDR1 SNHLY, CDR2 FYNNEI. CDR3 size: 13 residues. The DNA for the CDR3 is TGTGCCAGCAGGCGGACAGGCTCCTACGAGCAGTACTTC. Translation gives CASRRTGSYEQYF.

The J gene is TRBJ2-6, the V gene TRBV30; 7 bases line up with TRBD1. The V segment lost 8 bases and the J segment 4 bases; nucleotides outside the gene matches: 11. This CDR3 is 15 amino acids long. CDR1 and CDR2 (germline): GTSNPN, SVGIG (reference sequence). Here the CDR3 DNA reads TGTGCCGGGTTACAGGGGCGAGGGGGGGCCAACGTCCTGACTTTC. Encoded protein: CAGLQGRGGANVLTF.

This chain connects TRBV11-3 to TRBJ2-7; the D is unclear. The CDR3 length is 15 residues. Trimming stripped 2 bases from V and 0 bases from J, with 11 bases between. Germline V lookup: CDR1 SGHNT, CDR2 YENEEA. CDR3 amino acids: CASSLLPERSYEQYF. CDR3 bases: TGTGCCAGCAGCTTACTCCCGGAACGCTCCTACGAGCAGTACTTC. Variable domain in full (rest from reference TRBV11-3 and TRBJ2-7): EAGVVQSPRYKIIEKKQPVAFWCNPISGHNTLYWYLQNLGQGPELLIRYENEEAVDDSQLPKDRFSAERLKGVDSTLKIQPAELGDSAVYLCASSLLPERSYEQYFGPGTRLTVT.

This clone has a handful of counts. The V and J genes are TRBV19 and TRBJ2-1; D is perhaps TRBD1 or TRBD2 (5 bases each). V lost 2 bases and J lost 6, with 14 bases in between. Germline-derived CDR1 and CDR2 are LNHDA and SQIVND (reference sequence). This CDR3 is 15 amino acids long. DNA for the CDR3: TGTGCCAGTAGTATATCAGGGAGAGGTGGCAATGAGCAGTTCTTC. As protein: CASSISGRGGNEQFF.

This clone was picked up one time. V is TRBV18 and J is TRBJ2-5; D is possibly TRBD2 (5 bases). The J call could be wrong; TRBJ2-7 is a better fit for the DNA end. Germline V gives CDR1 KGHSH, CDR2 LQKENI. There are 13 residues in the CDR3. The CDR3 nucleotides read TGTGCCAGCTCATGGACTGAGTCCTACGAGCAGTACTTC. It codes for CASSWTESYEQYF.

The chain uses TRBV9 and TRBJ2-3, with a possible D match to TRBD2 (7 bases). The V gene lost 3 bases and the J gene lost 5 bases, with 16 bases spanning the gap. Germline values: CDR1 SGDLS, CDR2 YYNGEE. The CDR3 extends over 15 amino acids. The CDR3 DNA reads TGTGCCAGCAGCGGAGGGGGGAGGGTCGGAGATACGCAGTATTTT. It encodes CASSGGGRVGDTQYF. Full variable domain (outside the CDR3, taken from reference TRBV9 and TRBJ2-3): DSGVTQTPKHLITATGQRVTLRCSPRSGDLSVYWYQQSLDQGLQFLIQYYNGEERAKGNILERFSAQQFPDLHSELNLSSLELGDSALYFCASSGGGRVGDTQYFGPGTRLTVL.

This clone was detected only a few times. The chain carries TRBV18 and TRBJ1-1; D gene unclear. Germline V lookup: CDR1 KGHSH, CDR2 LQKENI. CDR3 length: 14 amino acids. V gave up 2 bases and J gave up 1 base, with 8 bases separating them. CDR3 amino acids: CASSPVRQNTEAFF. The CDR3 DNA sequence: TGTGCCAGCTCACCAGTGCGACAGAACACTGAAGCTTTCTTT.

The chain has TRBV12-5 and TRBJ2-5, with TRBD1 identical over 8 bases. From germline, CDR1 is LGHNT and CDR2 FRNRAP. Germline trimming cut 3 bases from V and 6 bases from J; bases unmatched to any gene: 6. This CDR3 is built from 14 residues. The CDR3 coding sequence is TGTGCTAGTGGTTTCTCAGGGGGCGCACAGACCCAGTACTTC. Translated: CASGFSGGAQTQYF.

This chain joins TRBV6-5 and TRBJ2-1; 10 nucleotides line up with TRBD1. In germline, CDR1 is MNHEY, CDR2 SVGAGI. CDR3 length: 15 residues. The J segment lost 4 bases and the V segment lost 8 bases, leaving 8 bases of the junction unmatched. In nucleotides, the CDR3 is TGTGCCAGCTACTCCGGGACAGGGGCTTACAATGAGCAGTTCTTC. It codes for CASYSGTGAYNEQFF.

The chain recombines TRBV7-2 with TRBJ1-4; 9 bases line up with TRBD1. The CDR3 covers 18 residues. V was pared by 0 bases and J by 7 bases, with 12 bases of the junction left unmatched. The germline CDR1 and CDR2 sequences are SGHTA and FQGNSA. In nucleotides, the CDR3 is TGTGCCAGCAGCTTAGCGCCCTACCCCGGGACAGGGAGTGAAAAACTGTTTTTT. Protein product: CASSLAPYPGTGSEKLFF.

CDR3 region: CASSMSLGDGYTF. CDR3 DNA sequence: TGTGCCAGTAGTATGTCCCTGGGGGATGGCTACACCTTC. The chain joins TRBV19 to TRBJ1-2, with a weak D call TRBD1 (5 bases). V was cut by 3 bases and J by 6 bases, with 11 bases left in between. Germline V CDR1 and CDR2: LNHDA, SQIVND (reference sequence). CDR3 length: 13 residues.

A word on this clone: The junction departs from the called germline gene at one end, perhaps through a read error. This sequence joins TRBV10-3 and TRBJ2-3; D gene uncertain. The CDR3 length is 13 residues. Germline CDR1 and CDR2: ENHRY and SYGVKD. CDR3 amino acids: CALSQTSTDTQYF. The CDR3 nucleotides are TGTGCCCTCAGCCAGACTAGCACAGATACGCAGTATTTT.

The chain employs TRBV6-6 and TRBJ1-1, with D tentatively TRBD1 (6 bases). V lost 3 bases to trimming and J lost 1 base, with 9 bases between them. The CDR3 covers 14 residues. Germline-derived CDR1 and CDR2 are MNHNY and SVGAGI (reference sequence). CDR3 residues: CASSYGQKNTEAFF. The CDR3 DNA reads TGTGCCAGCAGTTATGGACAGAAGAACACTGAAGCTTTCTTT.

The V gene is TRBV6-5, the J gene TRBJ2-1; TRBD2 is a possible D gene (5 bases). Germline assignment: CDR1 MNHEY and CDR2 SVGAGI. Trimming removed 7 bases at V and 5 bases at J, with 9 bases between. The CDR3 loop spans 12 amino acids. The CDR3 bases are TGTGCCAGCAAGAGGGCAGACAATGAGCAGTTCTTC. Residues: CASKRADNEQFF.

The chain carries TRBV5-8 and TRBJ1-1; 9 bases match TRBD1. This CDR3 contains 14 residues. The junction had 2 bases not matched to a gene; V was cut back by 0 bases and J by 5 bases. Germline V gene lookup returns CDR1 SGHTS and CDR2 YDEGEE. This CDR3 reads CASSLGQGETEAFF. The CDR3 DNA follows: TGTGCCAGCAGCTTGGGACAGGGGGAGACTGAAGCTTTCTTT.

The CDR3 DNA follows: TGTGCCAGCAGCTCGGTAGGTGTCTACTACGAGCAGTACTTC. Its translation: CASSSVGVYYEQYF. V and J are TRBV7-9 and TRBJ2-7; no clear D. CDR1 and CDR2 from the germline V gene are SEHNR and FQNEAQ (reference sequence). Trimming stripped 4 bases from V and 3 bases from J, with 13 bases between. CDR3 length equals 14 residues.

The rearrangement uses TRBV6-5 and TRBJ1-5, with a possible D match to TRBD1 (6 bases). This CDR3 has 13 residues. Looked up from germline, CDR1 is MNHEY and CDR2 is SVGAGI. Trimming cost V 10 bases and J 3 bases, with 13 bases left between them. CDR3 in amino acids: CATKTGYNQPQHF. DNA of the CDR3: TGTGCCACCAAGACAGGTTACAATCAGCCCCAGCATTTT.

The V gene is TRBV27, the J gene TRBJ2-1; 10 bases align to TRBD2. Germline loops: CDR1 MNHEY, CDR2 SMNVEV (reference sequence). The CDR3 has 14 residues. V lost 10 bases to trimming and J lost 0 bases; unmatched junction nucleotides: 3. The CDR3 DNA sequence: TGTGCCACCCTAGCGGGGGACTCCTACAATGAGCAGTTCTTC. This sequence encodes CATLAGDSYNEQFF.

V and J are TRBV2 and TRBJ2-3; 7 positions match TRBD1. J was trimmed by 1 base and V by 4 bases; bases with no gene match: 5. This CDR3 region has 15 residues. Germline CDR1 reads SNHLY; CDR2 reads FYNNEI. The CDR3 DNA reads TGTGCCAGCAGTGTAAGTCAGGGGGGCACAGATACGCAGTATTTT. Its protein product is CASSVSQGGTDTQYF.

The chain links TRBV18 to TRBJ1-3; D gene uncertain. Germline CDR1 and CDR2: KGHSH and LQKENI. V was shortened by 4 bases and J by 0 bases, with 10 bases between the two germline ends. The length of the CDR3 is 15 residues. The CDR3 sequence is CASSQTANSGNTIYF. For the CDR3, the DNA is TGTGCCAGCTCACAAACAGCTAACTCTGGAAACACCATATATTTT.

The chain has TRBV5-6 and TRBJ2-1; TRBD2 matches 7 bases. The CDR3 is 15 amino acids. V shed 7 bases, J shed 0 bases, and the junction held 7 bases outside the gene matches. The germline V gene has CDR1 SGHDT and CDR2 YYEEEE. In nucleotides, the CDR3 is TGTGCCAGCCAGAGCGGGGCGAGCTCCTACAATGAGCAGTTCTTC. This gives the protein CASQSGASSYNEQFF.

The rearrangement joins TRBV7-2 to TRBJ2-3; D is undetermined. The germline V gene encodes CDR1 SGHTA and CDR2 FQGNSA. The CDR3 sequence is 14 residues long. V was pared by 8 bases and J by 9 bases, with 21 bases between. The CDR3 is CASSRGWGTGTQYF. The CDR3 nucleotides are TGTGCCAGCTCTCGAGGTTGGGGTACGGGCACGCAGTATTTT.

The genes are TRBV10-3 and TRBJ2-7; D could derive from TRBD1 or TRBD2 (5 bases each). V was pared by 4 bases and J by 7 bases, with 17 bases between. The V gene's germline CDR1 is ENHRY and CDR2 SYGVKD. The CDR3 loop spans 14 amino acids. CDR3 residues: CAISGPGPVVEQYF. The DNA for the CDR3 is TGTGCCATCAGTGGCCCGGGACCAGTCGTAGAGCAGTACTTC.

The chain employs TRBV28 and TRBJ2-6; 7 positions match TRBD2. Per the germline V gene, CDR1 is MDHEN and CDR2 is SYDVKM. The CDR3 is made up of 15 amino acids. J lost 0 bases, V lost 9 bases, and 5 bases had no gene match. The CDR3 loop is CASMGGNSGANVLTF. The CDR3 region has the DNA TGTGCCAGTATGGGGGGGAACTCTGGGGCCAACGTCCTGACTTTC.

The chain recombines TRBV7-2 with TRBJ2-2, with 7 bases matching TRBD1. This CDR3 has 14 amino acids. Per the germline V gene, CDR1 is SGHTA and CDR2 is FQGNSA. The V gene end was trimmed by 5 bases and the J gene end by 7 bases; junction bases not matched to a gene: 7. CDR3 coding DNA: TGTGCCAGCAGCACCCGACAGGGCGGCGGGGAGCTGTTTTTT. It codes for CASSTRQGGGELFF.

DNA of the CDR3: TGTGCCAGCAGTTTCAACAGGGGTAAAGAGACCCAGTACTTC. Its protein is CASSFNRGKETQYF. The rearrangement links TRBV6-1 to TRBJ2-5; 7 positions agree with TRBD1. The germline V gene has CDR1 MNHNS and CDR2 SASEGT. There are 14 residues in the CDR3. V was pared by 5 bases and J by 3 bases, with 6 bases of the junction left unmatched.